Following are 18 T cell receptor beta chains from one sample sequenced in a study of tumor-infiltrating lymphocytes in oesophageal squamous cell carcinoma. A single record per CDR3 protein comes from TCRdb applying MiXCR to the PCR reads. The profile shows more than 10,000 distinct CDR3 sequences, roughly half of them singletons. Sequencing was done on a sample of blood. These receptors were taken from a female donor with esophageal squamous cell carcinoma.

The chain carries TRBV7-2 and TRBJ2-3; 9 bases agree with TRBD1. V shed 0 bases and J 6 bases; nucleotides not matched to a gene: 7. CDR1 is SGHTA, CDR2 FQGNSA, per germline. The CDR3 sequence is 16 residues long. CDR3 in amino acids: CASSLAGQGRSDTQYF. CDR3 DNA: TGTGCCAGCAGCTTAGCGGGACAGGGCAGATCGGATACGCAGTATTTT.

J is TRBJ2-3 and V is TRBV7-3; 10 bases map to TRBD2. The V and J ends lost 5 bases and 9 bases, in that order; junction bases with no gene match: 8. Germline CDR1 is SGHTA and CDR2 is FQGTGA. This CDR3 is built from 14 residues. The CDR3: CASSPGASGGTQYF. CDR3 coding DNA: TGTGCCAGCAGCCCTGGGGCTAGCGGGGGAACGCAGTATTTT.

This clonotype was recorded only once. V usage is TRBV7-2 and J usage is TRBJ1-5; no definite D call. Germline assignment: CDR1 SGHTA and CDR2 FQGNSA. The ends were cut back, 4 bases at V and 0 bases at J, with 10 bases in the middle. The CDR3 has 15 residues. CDR3 sequence reads: CASSSDGYSNQPQHF. As DNA, the CDR3 is TGTGCCAGCAGCTCTGACGGGTATAGCAATCAGCCCCAGCATTTT.

This chain links TRBV7-6 with TRBJ2-3, with 7 nucleotides matching TRBD2. V shed 7 bases, J shed 4 bases, and the junction held 17 bases outside the gene matches. The CDR3 is 17 residues long. Germline loops: CDR1 SGHVS, CDR2 FNYEAQ. CDR3 DNA sequence: TGTGCCAGCACCCTCTCTCAGGCTAGCGGCGTTTCAGATACGCAGTATTTT. This codes for CASTLSQASGVSDTQYF. Full variable domain (remainder filled in from reference TRBV7-6 and TRBJ2-3): GAGVSQSPRYKVTKRGQDVALRCDPISGHVSLYWYRQALGQGPEFLTYFNYEAQQDKSGLPNDRFSAERPEGSISTLTIQRTEQRDSAMYRCASTLSQASGVSDTQYFGPGTRLTVL.

The V call is TRBV7-2, the J call TRBJ2-5; 8 bases match TRBD1. J was trimmed by 2 bases and V by 5 bases; bases with no gene match: 4. The germline V gene encodes CDR1 SGHTA and CDR2 FQGNSA. This CDR3 has 14 amino acids. The CDR3 reads CASSRDRTQETQYF. CDR3 bases: TGTGCCAGCAGCCGGGACAGGACACAAGAGACCCAGTACTTC.

Remarks on this clonotype: Since a much larger clone is just one base distant, this may be a read error. The genes are TRBV10-3 and TRBJ2-5, with D unclear. The J call may be wrong; the DNA end is better matched by TRBJ2-1. The CDR3 totals 12 residues. Germline V gene data show CDR1 as ENHRY and CDR2 as SYGVKD. The DNA for the CDR3 is TGTGCCATCAGGGTGGATTCCTACGAGCAGTTCTTC. Amino acids: CAIRVDSYEQFF.

At least ten counts were recorded for this clonotype. The J gene is TRBJ1-4, the V gene TRBV5-1; D not certain. The CDR3 spans 14 residues. The V end lost 5 bases, the J end lost 3 bases, and 11 bases lay between the germline ends. Germline V gene data show CDR1 as SGHRS and CDR2 as YFSETQ. The CDR3 spells CASRSGSANEKLFF. CDR3 bases: TGCGCCAGCAGATCGGGCAGCGCTAATGAAAAACTGTTTTTT.

The rearrangement links TRBV6-1 to TRBJ2-3; D may correspond to TRBD1 or TRBD2 (5 bases each). Germline V lookup: CDR1 MNHNS, CDR2 SASEGT. There are 15 residues in the CDR3. The germline V and J ends were trimmed by 5 bases and 14 bases, with 26 bases remaining between them. The DNA of the CDR3 is TGTGCCAGCAGTTTCAGGCAGGGAAGAACCGGGGAGCTGTATTTT. Amino acids: CASSFRQGRTGELYF.

This chain's CDR3 is CASSGQATNEKLFF. In nucleotides, the CDR3 is TGCGCCAGCAGCGGACAGGCAACTAATGAAAAACTGTTTTTT. V gene TRBV10-2 combines with J gene TRBJ1-4; 7 positions agree with TRBD1. Germline V gene sequence: CDR1 WSHSY, CDR2 SAAADI. Unmatched junction bases numbered 1, after V lost 6 bases and J lost 0 bases. The CDR3 length is 14 residues.

The V gene is TRBV6-2 or TRBV6-3, the J gene TRBJ2-1, with a tentative D call TRBD1 (6 bases). CDR3 length: 13 residues. The germline V and J ends were trimmed by 6 bases and 9 bases, with 15 bases remaining between them. CDR1 and CDR2 (germline): MNHEY, SVGEGT. DNA for the CDR3: TGTGCCAGCAGGGCGCAGGGGAACGCTGAGCAGTTCTTC. It yields the protein CASRAQGNAEQFF.

This rearrangement joins TRBV28 to TRBJ1-1, with 7 bases aligning to TRBD1. The germline V gene encodes CDR1 MDHEN and CDR2 SYDVKM. The J segment lost 3 bases and the V segment lost 3 bases, leaving 4 bases of the junction unmatched. The CDR3 covers 14 residues. CDR3 nucleotides: TGTGCCAGCAGTTTGACGGGACAGTACACTGAAGCTTTCTTT. This translates into CASSLTGQYTEAFF.

The chain combines TRBV6-1 with TRBJ2-1; 12 bases agree with TRBD2. The last part of the DNA fits TRBJ2-7 better; the J call may be wrong. Germline CDR1 MNHNS, CDR2 SASEGT. This CDR3 is 15 amino acids long. The CDR3 is CASSERTSGVYEQYF. DNA of the CDR3: TGTGCCAGCAGTGAGAGGACTAGCGGGGTATACGAGCAGTACTTC.

The rearrangement uses TRBV11-2 and TRBJ2-5; D uncertain. The J call is uncertain, as TRBJ2-7 better fits the DNA end. In germline, CDR1 is SGHAT, CDR2 FQNNGV. The CDR3 consists of 16 residues. The chain's CDR3 is CASSLDSGRTLDEQYF. The CDR3 DNA reads as TGTGCCAGCAGCTTAGATTCTGGGCGAACCTTGGACGAGCAGTACTTC.

J is TRBJ2-4 and V is TRBV7-3, with 7 bases identical to TRBD1. The V and J ends lost 6 bases and 15 bases, in that order; junction bases with no gene match: 20. The germline gives CDR1 SGHTA, CDR2 FQGTGA. The CDR3 spans 15 residues. The CDR3: CASSTGVAGTGELYF. The CDR3 DNA reads as TGTGCCAGCAGTACAGGGGTGGCCGGCACCGGGGAGCTGTACTTC. Full variable domain (remainder filled in from reference TRBV7-3 and TRBJ2-4): GAGVSQTPSNKVTEKGKYVELRCDPISGHTALYWYRQSLGQGPEFLIYFQGTGAADDSGLPNDRFFAVRPEGSVSTLKIQRTERGDSAVYLCASSTGVAGTGELYFGAGTRLSVL.

This clonotype appeared a few times. The rearrangement joins TRBV6-1 to TRBJ2-5; unclear D gene. The DNA matches TRBJ2-7 better at its end, which makes the J call doubtful. The V gene's germline CDR1 is MNHNS and CDR2 SASEGT. The CDR3 sequence is 15 residues long. For the CDR3, the DNA is TGTGCCAGCAGTGAAAGCTCAGCACGGAAAGACGAGCAGTACTTC. Its translation: CASSESSARKDEQYF.

This clonotype was counted many times. The CDR3, as DNA: TGTGCCAGCAGTCCGTCCGGGACGGCGTTCCACGAGCAGTACTTC. It is translated as CASSPSGTAFHEQYF. The gene calls are TRBV27 and TRBJ2-4; D is perhaps TRBD1 or TRBD2 (5 bases each). The J call could be wrong; TRBJ2-7 is a better fit for the DNA end. Germline V gene data show CDR1 as MNHEY and CDR2 as SMNVEV (reference sequence). The CDR3 has 15 amino acids.

The gene calls are TRBV7-9 and TRBJ2-7; TRBD1 agrees at 7 bases. Germline CDR1 and CDR2: SEHNR and FQNEAQ (reference sequence). The CDR3 consists of 14 residues. After removal of 4 bases from V and 0 bases from J, the junction contained 3 bases not matched to a gene. CDR3 sequence (DNA): TGTGCCAGCAGCTCGCAGGGGGTCTCCTACGAGCAGTACTTC. Amino acids: CASSSQGVSYEQYF. Drawing the rest from reference TRBV7-9 and TRBJ2-7, the complete variable domain is DTGVSQNPRHKITKRGQNVTFRCDPISEHNRLYWYRQTLGQGPEFLTYFQNEAQLEKSRLLSDRFSAERPKGSFSTLEIQRTEQGDSAMYLCASSSQGVSYEQYFGPGTRLTVT.

This clonotype was detected ten times or more. CDR3 region: CASRAGTDGNQPQHF. CDR3 sequence (DNA): TGTGCCAGCAGGGCCGGGACTGATGGCAATCAGCCCCAGCATTTT. The chain carries TRBV7-9 and TRBJ1-5, with D possibly TRBD1 on 5 matching bases. Per germline, CDR1 SEHNR and CDR2 FQNEAQ (reference sequence). Trimming removed 6 bases at V and 2 bases at J, with 14 bases between. This CDR3 has 15 residues.